The present T cell receptor beta chain was sequenced within a study of cytomegalovirus exposure and HLA in healthy donors. Study-level results: Earlier findings revealed that most TCR beta V segments proved productive either about 90% or about 30% of the time.

The PCR employed 60 Vbeta primers together with 13 Jbeta primers. Source study methods: The authors later counted 65 million to 80 million unique TCR beta chains, some 12 million of them shared. TCRdb's table, derived via immunoSEQ multiplex PCR, lists solely in-frame clones and lacks some. Clone size and V and J calls were adopted from that table, with D and trimming inferred from the DNA. This table has 120,000 to 150,000 clones, 73% appearing once. Germline V CDR1 and CDR2: LNHDA, SQIVND (reference sequence). Trimming left V 5 bases short and J 1 base short, with 8 bases between. The CDR3 extends over 13 amino acids. Everyone who donated was a healthy bone marrow donor. In the case of this clone: The target antigen is unknown.

This sequence originates from a human donor in good health. V gene TRBV19 combines with J gene TRBJ1-2; a possible D gene is TRBD1 (5 bases). Material: PBMCs. The CDR3 region has the DNA TGTGCCAGTAGTCCGGGACTTAACTATGGCTACACCTTC. Protein: CASSPGLNYGYTF.